The sequence of this T cell receptor (beta chain) was determined in a study of technical replicates of blood from a few donors. The method was immunoSEQ multiplex PCR; TCRdb's version includes in-frame clones alone and lacks a portion of them. The sample includes about 56,000 clones, 90% to 95% of them seen just once. The germline V gene has CDR1 SGHTA and CDR2 FQGNSA. The CDR3 consists of 16 residues. Trimming pared 4 bases from V and 6 bases from J, leaving 16 bases between. Sequencing input: PBMCs. The receptor was isolated from a human donor in good health. Some clones in this sample may be carry-over from other donors' samples. V gene TRBV7-2 combines with J gene TRBJ1-6, with D maybe TRBD1 (5 bases). The CDR3 reads CASSYPGGTVNSPLHF. CDR3 sequence (DNA): TGTGCCAGCAGCTACCCCGGGGGGACCGTTAATTCACCCCTCCACTTT.